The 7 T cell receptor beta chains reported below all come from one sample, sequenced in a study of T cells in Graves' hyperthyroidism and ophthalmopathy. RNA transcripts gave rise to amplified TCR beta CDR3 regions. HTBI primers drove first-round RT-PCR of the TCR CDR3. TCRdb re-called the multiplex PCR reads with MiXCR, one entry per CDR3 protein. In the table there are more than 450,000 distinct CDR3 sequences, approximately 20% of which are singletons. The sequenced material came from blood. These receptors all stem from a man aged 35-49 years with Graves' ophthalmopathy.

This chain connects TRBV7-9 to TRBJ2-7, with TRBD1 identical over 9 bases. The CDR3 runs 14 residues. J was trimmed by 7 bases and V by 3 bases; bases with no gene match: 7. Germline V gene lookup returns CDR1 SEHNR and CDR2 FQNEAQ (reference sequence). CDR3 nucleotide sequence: TGTGCCAGCAGCTTTCAAATGGGACAGGGAGAGCAGTACTTC. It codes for CASSFQMGQGEQYF.

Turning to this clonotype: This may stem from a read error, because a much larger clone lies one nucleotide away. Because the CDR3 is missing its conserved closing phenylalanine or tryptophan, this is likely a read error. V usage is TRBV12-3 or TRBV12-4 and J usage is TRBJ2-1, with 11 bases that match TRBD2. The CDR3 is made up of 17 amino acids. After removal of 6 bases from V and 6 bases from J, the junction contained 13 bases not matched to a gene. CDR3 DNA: TGTGCCAGCAGCCATCTAGCGGGGGGCCTGGGGGGCAATGAGCAGTTCCTC. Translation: CASSHLAGGLGGNEQFL.

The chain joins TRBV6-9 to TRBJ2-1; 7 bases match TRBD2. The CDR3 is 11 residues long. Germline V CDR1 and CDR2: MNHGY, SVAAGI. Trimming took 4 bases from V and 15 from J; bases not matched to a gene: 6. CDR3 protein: CASSSSGEWFF. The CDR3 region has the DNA TGTGCCAGCAGTTCAAGCGGGGAATGGTTCTTC.

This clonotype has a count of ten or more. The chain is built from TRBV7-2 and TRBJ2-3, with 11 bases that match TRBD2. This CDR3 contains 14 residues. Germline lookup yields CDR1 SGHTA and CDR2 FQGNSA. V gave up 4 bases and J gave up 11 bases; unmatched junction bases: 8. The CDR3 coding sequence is TGTGCCAGCAGCTCCTCCCCCACTAGCGGGGGGCAGTATTTT. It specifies CASSSSPTSGGQYF.

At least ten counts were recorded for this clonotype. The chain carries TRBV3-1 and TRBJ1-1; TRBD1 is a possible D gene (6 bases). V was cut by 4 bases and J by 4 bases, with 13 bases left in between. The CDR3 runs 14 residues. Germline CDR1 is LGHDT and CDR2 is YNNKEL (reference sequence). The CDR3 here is CASSPPGEGTEAFF. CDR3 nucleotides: TGTGCCAGCAGCCCCCCAGGGGAGGGCACTGAAGCTTTCTTT. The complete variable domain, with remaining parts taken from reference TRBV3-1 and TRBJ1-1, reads DTAVSQTPKYLVTQMGNDKSIKCEQNLGHDTMYWYKQDSKKFLKIMFSYNNKELIINETVPNRFSPKSPDKAHLNLHINSLELGDSAVYFCASSPPGEGTEAFFGQGTRLTVV.

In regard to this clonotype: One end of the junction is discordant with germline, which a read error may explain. CDR3 sequence (DNA): TGCAGTGCTAGTAATCCCGGGAACGCCGGGGAGCTGTTTTTT. It codes for CSASNPGNAGELFF. This chain uses TRBV20-1 with TRBJ2-2; perhaps TRBD2 as D (5 bases). Germline CDR1 reads DFQATT; CDR2 reads SNEGSKA (reference sequence). The CDR3 extends over 14 amino acids.

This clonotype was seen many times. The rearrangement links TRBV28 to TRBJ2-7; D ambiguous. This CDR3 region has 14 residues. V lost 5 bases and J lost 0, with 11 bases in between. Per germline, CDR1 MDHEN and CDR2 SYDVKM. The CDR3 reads CASSARSSSYEQYF. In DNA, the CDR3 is TGTGCCAGCAGTGCACGGTCTTCCTCCTACGAGCAGTACTTC.